The rows below give T cell receptor beta chains drawn from one sample of a study of technical replicates of blood from a few donors. Clones were read by immunoSEQ multiplex PCR, and TCRdb kept only the in-frame ones, dropping some. The sample has roughly 87,000 clones, 85% to 95% seen once. Sequences were obtained from T cells isolated from PBMCs. The receptors were sampled from a human donor in good health. CDR3s leave out the opening cysteine and the closing phenylalanine or tryptophan.

CDR3aa	v_gene	j_gene
ASSSVREGLDEQY	TRBV25-1	TRBJ2-7
ATSRTRQSSWDYGYT	TRBV15	TRBJ1-2
ASSYGAGNEQF	TRBV6-5	TRBJ2-1
ASSLARGMNTEAF	TRBV5-1	TRBJ1-1
ASSNRLAGTDTQY	TRBV5-4	TRBJ2-3
ASSSPMGPEAF	TRBV7-9	TRBJ1-1
ASSLLLNDEQY	TRBV6-5	TRBJ2-7
ASSSTQGGIISPLH	TRBV27	TRBJ1-6
ASSSLSGYSHYGYT	TRBV5-6	TRBJ1-2
ASSLLGSYEQY	TRBV7-8	TRBJ2-7
ASSLTQGELF	TRBV5-6	TRBJ2-2
SVGRGTEAF	TRBV29-1	TRBJ1-1
ASSLDSYSGANVLT	TRBV9	TRBJ2-6
ASSLIGGGAF	TRBV11-2	TRBJ1-1
ASSLARTANTEAF	TRBV5-1	TRBJ1-1